In its sample, the clone carrying this TCR beta chain was seen a few times. What it recognizes is unknown. These data originate in a study of blood T cells in healthy people across ages. Next came a second PCR, run for roughly 6 to 11 cycles, which used a sample-barcoded 5' primer along with a J-beta primer mix. In TCRdb, the 5' RACE reads were re-called with MiXCR into one record per CDR3 protein. Among 780,000 or so distinct CDR3 sequences listed, more than 55% were seen once. Study-wide findings and caveats: Estimates based on one million T cells were treated as lower bounds.

V lost 6 bases, J lost 8 bases, and 9 bases stayed unmatched. CDR3 size: 14 residues. The specimen sequenced was blood. This TCR was sampled from a man between 35 and 55 years old in good health. The chain is built from TRBV12-3 or TRBV12-4 and TRBJ1-2; 10 bases fit TRBD1. The CDR3 reads CASSGTGATWGYTF. The CDR3 bases are TGTGCCAGCAGCGGGACAGGGGCCACTTGGGGCTACACCTTC.